This record covers a single T cell receptor (beta chain). Its antigen is still unknown. Base qualities are not at hand, and no much larger clone is one base apart. The immunoSEQ Assay, a bias-controlled multiplex PCR, was used to amplify TCRbeta CDR3 regions from genomic DNA. On the study's bioinformatics: Nucleated cell counts per sample were estimated from amplification of reference gene primers within the assay. To quantify the absolute abundance of each unique TCRbeta CDR3 rearrangement, sequence reads were collapsed and filtered. For each sample, productive Simpson clonality was calculated by taking the square root of Simpson's diversity index across productive rearrangements. TCRdb provides this immuneACCESS table in a form limited to in-frame rearrangements. Some clones are lacking; in checked studies, under half of them reflect an unresolved V gene, and why the rest are absent is not known. V and J calls and clone size are as listed in that table; D and trimming were resolved from the DNA. The sample table shows a few hundred thousand clones, and roughly four fifths are seen once. The top ten hold less than 6% of the sample.

Participants in the prospective study were enrolled through a virtual design, were aged roughly 18 to 100 years, and lived in approximately 25 United States geographic areas. In the prospective study, cohorts were assigned on the basis of participant-reported clinical history obtained from a screening survey and a study questionnaire. Recovered participants in ImmuneRACE Cohort 3 were defined as having two consecutive negative NP/OP PCR tests, clearance from a healthcare professional, or resolution of symptoms. In the prospective study, mobile phlebotomists collected whole blood, serum and a nasopharyngeal or oropharyngeal swab from each participant. Over a roughly 2-month period, participants in the prospective study had the option of providing additional blood draws and questionnaires. Blood samples from the prospective study were shipped frozen or at room temperature prior to DNA extraction.

The data stem from a study of blood T cell repertoires in COVID-19 (dated by TCRdb to the early 2020s). Broadly, across the study: Collaborator samples came from the United States, Italy and Spain and covered acute and convalescent phases of COVID-19. Where HLA class I and class II types were available, the types were taken from metadata supplied by the sample provider, not from assay-based typing. Samples were obtained from the ongoing ImmuneRACE study (first 160 participants) and from some 1,300 subjects provided by 6 global collaborators. The repertoires were released in a freely available public database meant as a resource for research on the immune response to SARS-CoV-2. The prospective study material was composed of cDNA or gDNA derived from T cells, B-cell-depleted T cells, or PBMCs. Deeply sampled blood TCRbeta repertoires from subjects exposed to, actively infected with, or recovered from COVID-19 were included in the dataset. The sample metadata nearly always contained a de-identified subject ID, COVID-19 status, age in years and sex.

Trimming at the junction amounts to 4 bases on V and 3 bases on J, and the germline ends lie 12 bases apart. Sequences LNHDA (CDR1) and SQIVND (CDR2) are obtained from the germline V gene (reference sequence). There are 15 amino acids in the CDR3, from cysteine to phenylalanine inclusive. The DNA shown is the 45-base CDR3, in frame from base 1. Paper-wide results and their limitations: The quantity of clinical and demographic metadata differed by source and by participant and was supplied without curation.

The specimen was PBMCs or T cells enriched from blood (not recorded which). This TCR was recovered from a woman aged 45-59 years who had recovered from COVID-19. The sequence links TRBV19 to TRBJ2-2; confidence is insufficient to name the D gene. CDR3 sequence: CASSRQDPYTGELFF. The DNA is TGTGCCAGTAGTAGGCAGGATCCGTACACCGGGGAGCTGTTTTTT.